Here is one T cell receptor beta chain with its context. Its specificity is not known. The CDR3 extends over 16 amino acids. After removal of 4 bases from V and 0 bases from J, the junction contained 8 bases not matched to a gene. Germline assignment: CDR1 SGHRS and CDR2 YFSETQ. The data originate from a study of cytomegalovirus exposure and HLA in healthy donors. PCR was performed using 60 Vbeta and 13 Jbeta primers. Libraries were prepared by immunoSEQ multiplex PCR; TCRdb keeps only in-frame clonotypes and omits some of them. This sample has some 92,000 clones, with more than 70% found just once. Overall study results and limits: Later on, a genetic analysis was performed. It linked a missense variant in DCLRE1C with V- and J-gene trimming of TCR beta.

The V call is TRBV5-1, the J call TRBJ2-7; TRBD2 matches 9 bases. The TCR originated in a man between 18 and 35 years old in good health and CMV-seropositive. The specimen was PBMCs. CDR3 DNA: TGCGCCAGCAGCCCGGAACGACTAGCGGACTCCTACGAGCAGTACTTC. As protein: CASSPERLADSYEQYF. The whole variable domain, remainder taken from reference TRBV5-1 and TRBJ2-7, is KAGVTQTPRYLIKTRGQQVTLSCSPISGHRSVSWYQQTPGQGLQFLFEYFSETQRNKGNFPGRFSGRQFSNSRSEMNVSTLELGDSALYLCASSPERLADSYEQYFGPGTRLTVT.